The clone carrying this T cell receptor beta chain appeared once. This CDR3 contains 13 residues. Germline V CDR1 and CDR2: MNHEY, SVGEGT. Losses at the gene ends were 6 bases for V and 8 bases for J; bases not matched to a gene: 9. This record comes from a study of CD8 T cells in Susac syndrome. Random hexamers primed reverse transcription of about 0.5 to 1 ug RNA. With immunoSEQ multiplex PCR, TCR beta CDR3 was amplified across 54 Vbeta and 13 Jbeta. One entry per CDR3 protein results from TCRdb running MiXCR on the immunoSEQ multiplex PCR reads. The repertoire holds roughly 200,000 distinct CDR3 sequences, with 94% as singletons.

The TCR comes from a human donor with Susac syndrome. V and J are TRBV6-2 or TRBV6-3 and TRBJ1-2; 7 bases match TRBD1. Material for sequencing was CD4+ T cells from PBMCs. CDR3: CASSLTGVWGYTF. In DNA, the CDR3 is TGTGCCAGCAGCCTCACAGGGGTGTGGGGCTACACCTTC.